The rows below give T cell receptor beta chains drawn from one sample of a study of T cells in Graves' hyperthyroidism and ophthalmopathy. TCRdb re-called the multiplex PCR reads with MiXCR, one entry per CDR3 protein. The data show around 300,000 distinct CDR3 sequences, around a fifth seen once. The sequenced sample was blood. Source of these receptors: a man between 45 and 60 years old with Graves' ophthalmopathy. Both conserved end residues are part of each CDR3. Fields, in order: clone size, V gene, D gene, J gene, CDR3 length, CDR3 DNA, CDR3 protein. The D gene is left open where the match is weak. The listing skips clone size in some rows; elsewhere it reads once, few, many or a size class.

many,TRBV7-3,TRBD2,TRBJ2-1,15,TGTGCCAGCAGCATCGGGACTAGCGGGAGGGATGAGCAGTTCTTC,CASSIGTSGRDEQFF
many,TRBV5-1,NA,TRBJ2-2,17,TGCGCCAGCAGTTACAGCGACGGGAGTCCGGGTACCGGGGAGCTGTTTTTT,CASSYSDGSPGTGELFF
many,TRBV20-1,TRBD1,TRBJ1-6,14,TGCAGTGCCCAGGGGGCGACGGAAAATTCACCCCTCCACTTT,CSAQGATENSPLHF
few,TRBV5-4,NA,TRBJ1-2,14,TGTGCCAGCACTCCAAGCCAGATCAACTATGGCTACACCTTC,CASTPSQINYGYTF
many,TRBV12-3/TRBV12-4,TRBD1,TRBJ1-6,15,TGTGCCAGCAGTGACGGACAGGGAGGTAGTTCACCCCTCCACTTT,CASSDGQGGSSPLHF
many,TRBV7-2,TRBD2,TRBJ2-7,15,TGTGCCAGCAGCGGGCGGGGACTAGCAAGGAGTGAGCAGTACTTC,CASSGRGLARSEQYF
few,TRBV2,TRBD1,TRBJ2-4,18,TGTGCCAGCAGTTCCGGGACAGGGATCCCTCTAGCCAAAAACATTCAGTACTTC,CASSSGTGIPLAKNIQYF
few,TRBV28,TRBD1,TRBJ2-3,15,TGTGCCAGCAGTTTTTTTAAGGGGGCAGCAGATACGCAGTATTTT,CASSFFKGAADTQYF
NA,TRBV18,NA,TRBJ2-5,14,TGTGCCAGCTCCCATGGGACAAAAGGCGAGACCCAGTACTTC,CASSHGTKGETQYF
few,TRBV27,NA,TRBJ1-1,13,TGTGCCAGCAGTTTTAGTATGAACACTGAAGCTTTCTTT,CASSFSMNTEAFF
many,TRBV5-4,NA,TRBJ2-7,16,TGTGCCAGCAGCTCCATCGGGGGAGGGGGGAGCTACGAGCAGTACTTC,CASSSIGGGGSYEQYF
many,TRBV20-1,NA,TRBJ2-1,17,TGCAGTGCTAGAGATGAGTTCGGAACGGGAGTCGTTAATGAGCAGTTCTTC,CSARDEFGTGVVNEQFF
many,TRBV28,TRBD1,TRBJ2-1,15,TGTGCCAGCAGTCCATCCGGGACAGGGGGCCATGAGCAGTTCTTC,CASSPSGTGGHEQFF
NA,TRBV19,TRBD1,TRBJ2-1,13,TGTGCCAGCGGACGACAGGGGAACAATGAGCAGTTCTTC,CASGRQGNNEQFF
NA,TRBV29-1,TRBD2,TRBJ2-7,14,TGCAGCGTGGTCCGGGTAGCGGGAGGTGACGAGCAGTACTTC,CSVVRVAGGDEQYF
many,TRBV3-1,NA,TRBJ2-2,14,TGTGCCAGCAGCCTTTTATTAGGGACCGGGGAGCTGTTTTTT,CASSLLLGTGELFF
once,TRBV6-1,NA,TRBJ2-7,13,TGTGCCGGAAAGACCGACTGGATACGCGAGCAGTACTTC,CAGKTDWIREQYF
many,TRBV3-1,TRBD1,TRBJ2-7,14,TGTGCCAGCAGCCACGGACAGGGGGCGACTGAGCAGTACTTC,CASSHGQGATEQYF
NA,TRBV2,TRBD2,TRBJ2-3,15,TGTGCCAGCAAGCGGGAGGAGGGCCGCACAGATACGCAGTATTTT,CASKREEGRTDTQYF
many,TRBV7-6,NA,TRBJ2-7,11,TGTGCCAGCAGCTTAGGGGCCGAGCAGTACTTC,CASSLGAEQYF
many,TRBV20-1,NA,TRBJ1-4,17,TGCAGTGCTATGGGTATAGGTGTGGGGCCTACTAATGAAAAACTGTTTTTT,CSAMGIGVGPTNEKLFF
NA,TRBV20-1,TRBD1,TRBJ1-2,15,TGCAGTGCTAGAGACCTAGGACAGGGACTCTATGGCTACACCTTC,CSARDLGQGLYGYTF
NA,TRBV20-1,TRBD2,TRBJ2-5,14,TGCAGTGCTAGACGGCGGGAGTGGGTGGAGGCCCAGTACTTC,CSARRREWVEAQYF
NA,TRBV19,NA,TRBJ2-5,16,TGTGCCAGTAGTATAGCACCCGGACGGATCCAAGAGACCCAGTACTTC,CASSIAPGRIQETQYF
many,TRBV6-2/TRBV6-3,NA,TRBJ2-7,15,TGTGCCAGCAGGAGCTCCGGGACACGGGCCGGGGAGCAGTACTTC,CASRSSGTRAGEQYF
NA,TRBV4-2,NA,TRBJ2-3,15,TGTGCCAGCAGCTCGGGAGATGGAGAGACAGATACGCAGTATTTT,CASSSGDGETDTQYF
few,TRBV7-8,NA,TRBJ1-3,18,TGTGCCAGCAGCTTAGCCTCCACCGGTTCTAGCTCTGGAAACACCATATATTTT,CASSLASTGSSSGNTIYF
NA,TRBV5-1,TRBD1,TRBJ1-2,13,TGCGCCAGCAGCTTCGGGGACAGGCGCGGCTACACCTTC,CASSFGDRRGYTF
many,TRBV20-1,NA,TRBJ2-7,16,TGCAGTGCTAGAGATCAGATGGCAGGTAGAACCTACGAGCAGTACTTC,CSARDQMAGRTYEQYF
NA,TRBV19,NA,TRBJ1-2,14,TGTGCCAGTATCTCTGGGGCTACTAATTATGGCTACACCTTC,CASISGATNYGYTF
many,TRBV11-2,NA,TRBJ1-1,15,TGTGCCAGCAGCTTAGGCCAAGGGGGGGACACTGAAGCTTTCTTT,CASSLGQGGDTEAFF
NA,TRBV20-1,TRBD2,TRBJ2-1,15,TGCAGTGCTGCTCCTCGACTAGCGGGACTAATGAAGCAGTTCTTC,CSAAPRLAGLMKQFF
many,TRBV6-2/TRBV6-3,TRBD1,TRBJ1-1,14,TGTGCCAGCAGCGACTTAGACAGGGCCCTTGAAGCTTTCTTT,CASSDLDRALEAFF
many,TRBV7-2,NA,TRBJ2-3,14,TGTGCCAGCAGCTTAGCGTGGGGACCAGATACGCAGTATTTT,CASSLAWGPDTQYF
many,TRBV3-1,NA,TRBJ1-4,14,TGTGCCAGCAGCCACGGGGGGACTAATGAAAAACTGTTTTTT,CASSHGGTNEKLFF
NA,TRBV30,TRBD2,TRBJ2-2,15,TGTGCCTGGAGTGTACTCCGCGGGGGGTCCGGGGAGCTGTTTTTT,CAWSVLRGGSGELFF
few,TRBV5-8,TRBD2,TRBJ2-3,16,TGTGCCAGCAGCACGGGACTAGCGGGAGTCACAGATACGCAGTATTTT,CASSTGLAGVTDTQYF
NA,TRBV6-1,NA,TRBJ1-1,12,TGTGCCAGCACCTGGGCTAACACTGAAGCTTTCTTT,CASTWANTEAFF
few,TRBV5-1,TRBD2,TRBJ2-7,16,TGCGCCAGCAGCCTGGGGCTAGCGGGCACCCTTTGGGAGCAGTACTTC,CASSLGLAGTLWEQYF
many,TRBV18,NA,TRBJ2-7,14,TGTGCCAGCTCACCAGCGCAGGCGGGGTACGAGCAGTACTTC,CASSPAQAGYEQYF
many,TRBV19,NA,TRBJ1-1,13,TGTGCCAGTCGGCTGGGAGCGAACACTGAAGCTTTCTTT,CASRLGANTEAFF
NA,TRBV10-3,NA,TRBJ2-7,15,TGTGCCATCAGCCCGGGTAGGGGCCAGAAATACGAGCAGTACTTC,CAISPGRGQKYEQYF
many,TRBV6-1,NA,TRBJ2-5,15,TGTGCCAGCGTTAAGGGTACAGGGTCGGAAGAGACCCAGTACTTC,CASVKGTGSEETQYF
few,TRBV19,NA,TRBJ2-3,13,TGTGCCAGTAGTACGACTAGCACAGATACGCAGTATTTT,CASSTTSTDTQYF
many,TRBV27,NA,TRBJ2-5,15,TGTGCCAGCAGTTTAACTTCGGGAGCTATGGAGACCCAGTACTTC,CASSLTSGAMETQYF
NA,TRBV20-1,NA,TRBJ2-3,14,TGCAGCCCCCGGACTACCCTAAGCACAGATACGCAGTATTTT,CSPRTTLSTDTQYF
many,TRBV5-5,NA,TRBJ1-5,14,TGTGCCAGCAGCTTCCGGGACGACAATCAGCCCCAGCATTTT,CASSFRDDNQPQHF
few,TRBV10-3,TRBD1,TRBJ2-3,13,TGTGCCAACCAGGGGGTAGGTGGAGATACGCAGTATTTT,CANQGVGGDTQYF
many,TRBV11-2,TRBD1,TRBJ1-5,17,TGTGCCAGCATTCCTCCCCCAACAGGGGAGGCGGACCAGCCCCAGCATTTT,CASIPPPTGEADQPQHF